Listed below are T cell receptor beta chains from one sample, sequenced in a study of radiotherapy plus CTLA-4 blockade in lung cancer. Profiled with immunoSEQ multiplex PCR; TCRdb holds only in-frame clones, not every one. Counted here are approximately 83,000 clones, 78% occurring once; the ten biggest clones make up approximately 3.8%. Sequencing used peripheral blood, obtained from a patient treated with radiotherapy plus ipilimumab. These receptors were obtained from a human donor with non-small cell lung cancer who had a partial response to radiotherapy plus ipilimumab. Some clones in this sample may be carry-over from other donors' samples. The CDR3 runs from the conserved cysteine through the conserved F or W. Each record gives: CDR3 protein, CDR3 DNA, J gene, D gene, clone size, V gene. D genes are given only for firm matches. Clone size is given for some rows only: seen once, a few or many times, or a class if the clone is expanded.

CASRTLGRGEAFF TGTGCCAGCAGAACCCTGGGGCGCGGTGAAGCTTTCTTT TRBJ1-1 - - TRBV28
CASRVAGERGYEQYF TGTGCCAGTAGGGTAGCGGGGGAACGGGGCTACGAGCAGTACTTC TRBJ2-7 TRBD2 - TRBV19
CASSRQSPDTQYF TGTGCCAGTAGCCGACAGTCTCCAGATACGCAGTATTTT TRBJ2-3 - - TRBV19
CASSQAFSAQSGYGYTF TGTGCCAGCAGCCAAGCCTTCTCGGCCCAATCAGGCTATGGCTACACCTTC TRBJ1-2 - - TRBV4-2
CASSSGDATNEKLFF TGTGCCAGCAGCTCGGGGGATGCAACTAATGAAAAACTGTTTTTT TRBJ1-4 - - TRBV7-9
CASSPGTSLGEQYF TGTGCCAGCAGCCCAGGGACTAGCCTTGGCGAGCAGTACTTC TRBJ2-7 TRBD2 - TRBV7-2
CASSLTRAGELFF TGTGCCAGCAGCTTAACCAGGGCCGGGGAGCTGTTTTTT TRBJ2-2 - once TRBV7-3
CASSWGMGGAAYEQYF TGCGCCAGCAGCTGGGGTATGGGGGGGGCAGCCTACGAGCAGTACTTC TRBJ2-7 - - TRBV5-1
CASSAPSGGFEAFF TGTGCCAGCAGTGCCCCCTCAGGGGGCTTTGAAGCTTTCTTT TRBJ1-1 TRBD1 - TRBV6-5
CASSPGGGLAGLYEQYF TGTGCCAGCAGCCCCGGGGGGGGACTAGCGGGACTATACGAGCAGTACTTC TRBJ2-7 TRBD2 - TRBV7-9
CASSQTGTSGLSGANVLTF TGCGCCAGCAGCCAAACCGGGACTAGCGGCCTCTCTGGGGCCAACGTCCTGACTTTC TRBJ2-6 TRBD2 - TRBV4-3
CASRFRQGAQAEAFF TGTGCCAGCAGATTTAGACAGGGGGCGCAGGCTGAAGCTTTCTTT TRBJ1-1 TRBD1 - TRBV11-2
CASSGSQGQGDTGELFF TGTGCCAGCAGCGGAAGCCAGGGACAGGGAGACACCGGGGAGCTGTTTTTT TRBJ2-2 TRBD1 - TRBV5-4
CASSVQRAQYF TGTGCCAGCAGTGTACAGAGGGCGCAGTATTTT TRBJ2-3 - - TRBV2
CASSPRGVETDTQYF TGTGCCAGCAGCCCACGGGGGGTGGAAACTGATACGCAGTATTTT TRBJ2-3 TRBD2 - TRBV4-2
CASTGLSGDTQYF TGTGCCAGCACCGGACTAAGCGGGGATACGCAGTATTTT TRBJ2-3 - - TRBV2
CASSFDGRGHEQFF TGTGCCAGCAGCTTTGACGGGAGGGGTCATGAGCAGTTCTTC TRBJ2-1 TRBD2 - TRBV7-3
CAGGATPGLQQFF TGTGCCGGGGGGGCAACACCGGGACTCCAGCAGTTCTTC TRBJ2-1 - - TRBV6-1
CASNYGKRSGGDTGELFF TGCGCCAGCAATTATGGAAAACGGAGCGGGGGCGACACCGGGGAGCTGTTTTTT TRBJ2-2 TRBD2 - TRBV10-1
CASSLASLGTDTQYF TGCGCCAGCAGCTTGGCCTCTCTAGGCACAGATACGCAGTATTTT TRBJ2-3 - - TRBV5-1
CASRTGGSPLHF TGTGCCAGCCGGACAGGAGGATCACCCCTCCACTTT TRBJ1-6 TRBD1 - TRBV27
CASSYSMEPDTQYF TGTGCCAGCAGTTACTCAATGGAGCCAGATACGCAGTATTTT TRBJ2-3 - few TRBV6-5
CASSSTTSGTLNEQFF TGTGCCAGCAGTTCTACTACTAGCGGGACTTTGAATGAGCAGTTCTTC TRBJ2-1 TRBD2 - TRBV28
CASSRKVGGYADTQYF TGCGCCAGCAGCCGCAAGGTTGGGGGGTACGCAGATACGCAGTATTTT TRBJ2-3 - - TRBV4-3
CASRTGGPQHF TGTGCCAGCAGAACAGGCGGGCCCCAGCATTTT TRBJ1-5 - few TRBV28
CASSPQSGRGATNYGYTF TGTGCCAGCTCACCACAGTCTGGCAGGGGCGCTACTAACTATGGCTACACCTTC TRBJ1-2 - - TRBV18
CASSLAGAGRGSPLHF TGCGCCAGCAGCTTGGCAGGGGCAGGGCGAGGTTCACCCCTCCACTTT TRBJ1-6 - - TRBV5-1
CASGPGHSTYEQYF TGTGCCAGCGGCCCGGGACATTCAACCTACGAGCAGTACTTC TRBJ2-7 - - TRBV7-9
CASSLRQGASTEAFF TGCGCCAGCAGCTTACGACAGGGGGCGAGCACTGAAGCTTTCTTT TRBJ1-1 TRBD1 - TRBV5-1
CASSPPRNGELFF TGTGCCAGCAGCCCGCCGAGAAACGGGGAGCTGTTTTTT TRBJ2-2 - once TRBV6-1
CASRPGQINSPLHF TGTGCCAGCAGGCCGGGACAGATTAATTCACCCCTCCACTTT TRBJ1-6 TRBD1 - TRBV6-6
CASSYSTNTGELFF TGTGCCAGCAGTTACAGCACGAACACCGGGGAGCTGTTTTTT TRBJ2-2 - - TRBV6-6
CSVHSGRTQETQYF TGCAGCGTCCATAGCGGGCGCACGCAAGAGACCCAGTACTTC TRBJ2-5 TRBD2 - TRBV29-1
CASSRLTGAGSYEQYF TGTGCCAGCAGTCGACTCACAGGGGCCGGCTCCTACGAGCAGTACTTC TRBJ2-7 TRBD1 - TRBV2
CASSPPGLAGVGQETQYF TGTGCCAGCAGCCCTCCGGGACTAGCGGGAGTGGGCCAAGAGACCCAGTACTTC TRBJ2-5 TRBD2 - TRBV7-2
CSVEPTTSYNEQFF TGCAGCGTTGAACCTACGACTAGCTACAATGAGCAGTTCTTC TRBJ2-1 - - TRBV29-1
CASSFSSRAEQYF TGTGCCAGCAGCTTCAGCTCCAGGGCCGAGCAGTACTTC TRBJ2-7 - - TRBV7-9
CASRLLGQGTDTQYF TGTGCCAGTAGACTTCTGGGACAGGGCACAGATACGCAGTATTTT TRBJ2-3 TRBD1 - TRBV19
CASSLNRLNTEAFF TGTGCCAGCAGCTTAAACAGGTTGAACACTGAAGCTTTCTTT TRBJ1-1 - medium-sized TRBV7-3
CASSRNSNQPQHF TGTGCCAGCAGCAGAAATAGCAATCAGCCCCAGCATTTT TRBJ1-5 - - TRBV6-5
CASSLEALAGDYEQFF TGCGCCAGCAGCTTGGAAGCGCTAGCGGGCGACTATGAGCAGTTCTTC TRBJ2-1 TRBD2 - TRBV5-1
CASSLAGTGNTGELFF TGTGCCAGCAGTTTAGCCGGGACAGGGAACACCGGGGAGCTGTTTTTT TRBJ2-2 TRBD1 few TRBV27
CASSLVGLAVQFF TGTGCCAGCAGCTTGGTCGGGCTAGCTGTGCAGTTCTTC TRBJ2-1 - - TRBV5-4
CASSRDRPRNQPQHF TGTGCCAGCAGCCGGGACAGACCCCGCAATCAGCCCCAGCATTTT TRBJ1-5 - - TRBV21-1
CASRDSSYEQYF TGTGCCAGCAGGGACAGCTCCTACGAGCAGTACTTC TRBJ2-7 - - TRBV6-5
CASSHTPGQRYQPQHF TGTGCCAGCAGCCACACCCCGGGACAGCGCTATCAGCCCCAGCATTTT TRBJ1-5 TRBD1 - TRBV4-2
CSVPWGGFWDTDTQYF TGCAGCGTGCCATGGGGGGGCTTTTGGGACACAGATACGCAGTATTTT TRBJ2-3 - few TRBV29-1
CASSFRQGGGYTF TGTGCCAGCAGCTTCCGACAGGGTGGTGGCTACACCTTC TRBJ1-2 TRBD1 - TRBV7-9
CASSPPRTGTRQYF TGTGCCAGCAGTCCTCCCCGGACAGGTACGAGGCAGTACTTC TRBJ2-7 TRBD1 - TRBV28
CASVRGRREGPLSSHEQYF TGTGCCAGTGTCCGCGGCAGGCGGGAGGGCCCCCTAAGTTCTCACGAGCAGTACTTC TRBJ2-7 TRBD2 few TRBV27
CASSTDRATSQPQHF TGTGCCAGCAGTACTGACAGGGCTACTAGTCAGCCCCAGCATTTT TRBJ1-5 TRBD1 - TRBV6-5
CASSLRDRGLQPQHF TGTGCCAGCAGCTTGCGAGACAGGGGGCTTCAGCCCCAGCATTTT TRBJ1-5 TRBD1 once TRBV5-8
CASSYSSGESGYTF TGTGCCAGCAGTTACTCGTCAGGGGAGAGCGGCTACACCTTC TRBJ1-2 - - TRBV6-7
CASSLGTGGLREQYF TGTGCCAGCAGCTTAGGGACAGGGGGCTTACGGGAGCAGTACTTC TRBJ2-5 TRBD1 - TRBV7-2
CASNLRGAETQYF TGTGCCAGCAACCTCAGGGGGGCAGAGACCCAGTACTTC TRBJ2-5 - - TRBV6-1
CATSKDSRETQYF TGTGCCACCAGTAAGGACAGTCGGGAGACCCAGTACTTC TRBJ2-5 - - TRBV15
CASSRTSGNSEQFF TGCGCCAGCAGTAGGACTAGCGGGAACTCTGAGCAGTTCTTC TRBJ2-1 TRBD2 - TRBV10-1
CASSEELPGTGELFF TGTGCCAGCAGTGAGGAGTTGCCGGGCACCGGGGAGCTGTTTTTT TRBJ2-2 - - TRBV2
CSAALSEQYF TGCAGTGCCGCCTTGAGCGAGCAGTACTTC TRBJ2-7 - - TRBV20-1